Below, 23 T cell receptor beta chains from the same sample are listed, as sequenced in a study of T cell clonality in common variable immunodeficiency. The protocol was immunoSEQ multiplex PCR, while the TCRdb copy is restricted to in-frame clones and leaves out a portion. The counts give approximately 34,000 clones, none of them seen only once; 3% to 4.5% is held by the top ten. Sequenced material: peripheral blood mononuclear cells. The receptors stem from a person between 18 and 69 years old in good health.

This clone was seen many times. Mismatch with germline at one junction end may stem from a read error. The CDR3 DNA, read in part, is TGTGCTAGCAACTTCCGCCCAGGGAGCCCAGATACG. It codes for CASNFRPGSPDT. The whole CDR3 is CASNFRPGSPDTQYF. The chain recombines TRBV7-7 with TRBJ2-3; D could derive from TRBD1 or TRBD2 (5 bases each). The read is 3 residues too short to cover the CDR3 end, so that end is filled in from the germline J gene. The CDR3 is 15 residues long. The V gene's germline CDR1 is SSHAT and CDR2 FNYEAQ (reference sequence).

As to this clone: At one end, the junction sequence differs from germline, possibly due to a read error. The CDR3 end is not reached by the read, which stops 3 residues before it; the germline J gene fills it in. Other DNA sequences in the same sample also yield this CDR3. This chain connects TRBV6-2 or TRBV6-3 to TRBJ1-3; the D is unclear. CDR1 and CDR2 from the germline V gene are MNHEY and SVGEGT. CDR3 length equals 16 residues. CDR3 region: CASSYTTAFSGNTIYF. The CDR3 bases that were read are TGTGCCAGCAGTTATACAACAGCCTTCTCTGGAAACACG.

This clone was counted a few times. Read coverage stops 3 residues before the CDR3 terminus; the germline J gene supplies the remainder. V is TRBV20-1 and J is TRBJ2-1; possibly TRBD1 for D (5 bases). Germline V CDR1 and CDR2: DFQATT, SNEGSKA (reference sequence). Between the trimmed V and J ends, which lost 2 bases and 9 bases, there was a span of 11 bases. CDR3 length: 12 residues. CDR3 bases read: TGCAGTGCTAGACCGCCCGACAGTGAG. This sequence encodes CSARPPDSE. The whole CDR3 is CSARPPDSEQFF.

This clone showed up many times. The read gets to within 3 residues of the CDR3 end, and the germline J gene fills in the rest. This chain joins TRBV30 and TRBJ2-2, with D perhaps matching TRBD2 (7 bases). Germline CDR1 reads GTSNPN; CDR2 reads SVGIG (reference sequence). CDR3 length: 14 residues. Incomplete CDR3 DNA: TGTGCCTGGAGGGTGAAGGGAGGGGGTGAAAAG. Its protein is CAWRVKGGGEK. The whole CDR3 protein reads CAWRVKGGGEKLFF.

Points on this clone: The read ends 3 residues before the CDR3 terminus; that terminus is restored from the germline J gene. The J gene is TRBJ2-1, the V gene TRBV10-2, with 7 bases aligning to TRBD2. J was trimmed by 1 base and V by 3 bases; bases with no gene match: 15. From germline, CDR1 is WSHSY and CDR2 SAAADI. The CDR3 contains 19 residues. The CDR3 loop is CASSDPIASGRVSYNEQFF. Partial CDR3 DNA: TGCGCCAGCAGTGACCCGATCGCTAGCGGAAGAGTTTCCTACAATGAG.

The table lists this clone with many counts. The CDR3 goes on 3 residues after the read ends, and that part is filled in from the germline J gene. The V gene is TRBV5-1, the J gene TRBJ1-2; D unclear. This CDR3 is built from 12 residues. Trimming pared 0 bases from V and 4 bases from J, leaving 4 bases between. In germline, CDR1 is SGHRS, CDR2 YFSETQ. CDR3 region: CASSLEGYGYTF. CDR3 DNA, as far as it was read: TGCGCCAGCAGCTTGGAAGGCTATGGC.

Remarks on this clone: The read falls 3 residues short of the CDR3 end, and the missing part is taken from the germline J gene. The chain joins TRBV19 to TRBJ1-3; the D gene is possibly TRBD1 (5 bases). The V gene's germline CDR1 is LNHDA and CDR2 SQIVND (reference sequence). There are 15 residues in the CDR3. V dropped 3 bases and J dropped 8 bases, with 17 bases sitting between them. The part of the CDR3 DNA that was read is TGTGCCAGTAGTATGGCGGATTTAAGAGGGGACACC. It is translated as CASSMADLRGDT. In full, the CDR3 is CASSMADLRGDTIYF.

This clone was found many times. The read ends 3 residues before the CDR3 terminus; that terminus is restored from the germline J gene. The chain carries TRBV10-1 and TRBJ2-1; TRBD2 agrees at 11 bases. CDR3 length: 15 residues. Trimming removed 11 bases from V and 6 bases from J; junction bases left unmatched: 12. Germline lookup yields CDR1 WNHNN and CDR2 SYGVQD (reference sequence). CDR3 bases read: TGCGCCGGGTTACGAATAGCGGGGGGGCCCAATGAG. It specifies CAGLRIAGGPNE. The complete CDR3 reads CAGLRIAGGPNEQFF.

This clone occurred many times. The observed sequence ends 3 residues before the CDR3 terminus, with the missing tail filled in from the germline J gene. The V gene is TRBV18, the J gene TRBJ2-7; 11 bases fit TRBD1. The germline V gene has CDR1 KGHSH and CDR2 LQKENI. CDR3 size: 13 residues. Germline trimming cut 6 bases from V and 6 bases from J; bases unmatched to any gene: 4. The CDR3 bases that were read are TGTGCCAGCTCCCAAGGGACAGGGGGCGAG. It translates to CASSQGTGGE. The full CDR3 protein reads CASSQGTGGEQYF.

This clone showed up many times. CDR3 DNA (partial): TGTGCCAGCAGCTTAGATCAGGGGATGAACACTGAA. Protein sequence: CASSLDQGMNTE. In full, the CDR3 reads CASSLDQGMNTEAFF. The chain recombines TRBV7-8 with TRBJ1-1; perhaps TRBD1 as D (6 bases). The read gets to within 3 residues of the CDR3 end, and the germline J gene fills in the rest. Germline values: CDR1 SGHVS, CDR2 FQNEAQ. The length of the CDR3 is 15 residues. V was trimmed by 1 base and J by 0 bases, leaving 9 bases between them.

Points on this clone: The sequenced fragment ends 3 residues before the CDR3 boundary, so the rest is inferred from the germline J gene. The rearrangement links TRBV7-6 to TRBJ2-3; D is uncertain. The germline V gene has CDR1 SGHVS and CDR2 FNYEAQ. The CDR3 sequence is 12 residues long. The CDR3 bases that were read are TGTGCCAGCAGCCGCGCCCAAGAGACG. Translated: CASSRAQET. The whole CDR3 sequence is CASSRAQETQYF.

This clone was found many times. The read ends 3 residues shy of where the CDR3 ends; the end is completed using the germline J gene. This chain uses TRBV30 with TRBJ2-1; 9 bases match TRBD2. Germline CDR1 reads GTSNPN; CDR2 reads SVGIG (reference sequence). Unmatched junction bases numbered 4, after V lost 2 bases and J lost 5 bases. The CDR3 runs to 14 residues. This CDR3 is CAWSWASGDNEQFF. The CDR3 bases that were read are TGTGCCTGGAGTTGGGCTAGCGGGGACAATGAG. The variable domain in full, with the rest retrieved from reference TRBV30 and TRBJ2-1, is SQTIHQWPATLVQPVGSPLSLECTVEGTSNPNLYWYRQAAGRGLQLLFYSVGIGQISSEVPQNLSASRPQDRQFILSSKKLLLSDSGFYLCAWSWASGDNEQFFGPGTRLTVL.

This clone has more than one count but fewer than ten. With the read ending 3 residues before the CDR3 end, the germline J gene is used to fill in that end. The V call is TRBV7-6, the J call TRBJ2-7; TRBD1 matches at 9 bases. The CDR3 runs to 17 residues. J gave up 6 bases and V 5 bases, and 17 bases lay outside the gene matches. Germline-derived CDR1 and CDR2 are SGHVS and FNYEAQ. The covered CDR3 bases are TGTGCCAGCAGCCCGCTGACAGGGGGAAGGGCTGAAGGCGAG. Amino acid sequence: CASSPLTGGRAEGE. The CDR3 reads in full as CASSPLTGGRAEGEQYF.

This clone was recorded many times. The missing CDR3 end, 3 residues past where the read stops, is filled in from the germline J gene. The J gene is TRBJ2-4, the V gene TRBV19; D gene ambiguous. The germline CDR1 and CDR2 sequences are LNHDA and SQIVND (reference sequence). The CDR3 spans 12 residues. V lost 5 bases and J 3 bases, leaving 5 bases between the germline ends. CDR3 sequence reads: CASSYYKNIQYF. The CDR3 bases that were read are TGTGCCAGTAGTTATTACAAAAACATT.

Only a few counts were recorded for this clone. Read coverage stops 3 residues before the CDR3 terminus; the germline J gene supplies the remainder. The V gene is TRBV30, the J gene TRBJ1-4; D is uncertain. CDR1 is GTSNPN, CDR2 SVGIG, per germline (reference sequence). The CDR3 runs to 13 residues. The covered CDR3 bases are TGTGCCTGGTGCCCCCGGGGTAGTTCACCA. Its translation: CAWCPRGSSP. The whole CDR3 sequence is CAWCPRGSSPLFF.

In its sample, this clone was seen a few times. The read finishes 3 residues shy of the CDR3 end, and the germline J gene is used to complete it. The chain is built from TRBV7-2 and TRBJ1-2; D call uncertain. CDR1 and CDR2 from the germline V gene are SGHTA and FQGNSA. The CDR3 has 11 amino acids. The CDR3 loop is CASSLADTYTF. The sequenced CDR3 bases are TGTGCCAGCAGCTTGGCGGATACC. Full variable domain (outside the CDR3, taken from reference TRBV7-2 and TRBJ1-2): GAGVSQSPSNKVTEKGKDVELRCDPISGHTALYWYRQSLGQGLEFLIYFQGNSAPDKSGLPSDRFSAERTGGSVSTLTIQRTQQEDSAVYLCASSLADTYTFGSGTRLTVV.

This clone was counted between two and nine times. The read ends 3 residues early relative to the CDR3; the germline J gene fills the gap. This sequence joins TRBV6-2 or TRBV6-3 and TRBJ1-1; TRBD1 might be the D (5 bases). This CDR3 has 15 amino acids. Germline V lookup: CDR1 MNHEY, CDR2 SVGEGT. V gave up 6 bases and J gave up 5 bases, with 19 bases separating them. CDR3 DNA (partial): TGTGCCAGCAGACAACCGGACACCCGGTGGACTGAA. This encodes CASRQPDTRWTE. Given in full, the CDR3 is CASRQPDTRWTEAFF.

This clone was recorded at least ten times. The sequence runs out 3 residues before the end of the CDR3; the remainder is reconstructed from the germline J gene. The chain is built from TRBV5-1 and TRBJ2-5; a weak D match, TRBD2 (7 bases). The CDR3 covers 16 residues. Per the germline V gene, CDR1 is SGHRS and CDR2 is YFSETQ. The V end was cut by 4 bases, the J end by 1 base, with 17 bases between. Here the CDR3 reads CASSIRGAMIQETQYF. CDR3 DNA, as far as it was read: TGCGCCAGCAGCATTCGGGGGGCAATGATCCAAGAGACC. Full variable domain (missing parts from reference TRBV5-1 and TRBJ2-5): KAGVTQTPRYLIKTRGQQVTLSCSPISGHRSVSWYQQTPGQGLQFLFEYFSETQRNKGNFPGRFSGRQFSNSRSEMNVSTLELGDSALYLCASSIRGAMIQETQYFGPGTRLLVL.

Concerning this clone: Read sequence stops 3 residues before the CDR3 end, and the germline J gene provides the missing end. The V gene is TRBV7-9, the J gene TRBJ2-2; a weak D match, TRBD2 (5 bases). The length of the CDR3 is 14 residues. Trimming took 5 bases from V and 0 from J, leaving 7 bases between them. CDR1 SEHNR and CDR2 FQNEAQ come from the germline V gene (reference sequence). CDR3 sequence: CASSAGANTGELFF. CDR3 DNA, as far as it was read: TGTGCCAGCAGCGCCGGGGCGAACACCGGGGAG.

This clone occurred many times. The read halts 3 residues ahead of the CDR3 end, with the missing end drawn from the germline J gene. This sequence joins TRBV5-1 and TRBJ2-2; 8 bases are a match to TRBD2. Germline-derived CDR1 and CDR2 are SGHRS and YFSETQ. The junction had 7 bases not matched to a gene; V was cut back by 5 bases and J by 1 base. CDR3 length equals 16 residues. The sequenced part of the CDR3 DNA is TGCGCCAGCAGTTGGCTGGCGGGAGGGAACACCGGGGAG. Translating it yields CASSWLAGGNTGE. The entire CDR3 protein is CASSWLAGGNTGELFF.

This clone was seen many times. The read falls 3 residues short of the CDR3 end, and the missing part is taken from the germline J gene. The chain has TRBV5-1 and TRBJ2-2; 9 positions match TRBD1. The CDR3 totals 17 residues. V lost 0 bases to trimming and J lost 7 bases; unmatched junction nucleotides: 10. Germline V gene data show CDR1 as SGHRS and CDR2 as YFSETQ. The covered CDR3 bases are TGCGCCAGCAGCTTGGCCATCACAGGGGGCGGTCGCGGGGAG. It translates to CASSLAITGGGRGE. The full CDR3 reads CASSLAITGGGRGELFF. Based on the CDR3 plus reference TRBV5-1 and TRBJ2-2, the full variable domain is KAGVTQTPRYLIKTRGQQVTLSCSPISGHRSVSWYQQTPGQGLQFLFEYFSETQRNKGNFPGRFSGRQFSNSRSEMNVSTLELGDSALYLCASSLAITGGGRGELFFGEGSRLTVL.

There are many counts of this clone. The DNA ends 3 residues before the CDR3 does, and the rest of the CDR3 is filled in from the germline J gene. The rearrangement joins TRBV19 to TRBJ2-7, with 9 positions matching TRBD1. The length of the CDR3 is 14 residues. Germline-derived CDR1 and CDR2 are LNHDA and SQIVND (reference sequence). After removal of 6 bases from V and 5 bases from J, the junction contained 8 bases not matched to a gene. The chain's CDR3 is CASSLGTGPHEQYF. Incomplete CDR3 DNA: TGTGCCAGTAGCCTCGGGACAGGGCCCCACGAG.

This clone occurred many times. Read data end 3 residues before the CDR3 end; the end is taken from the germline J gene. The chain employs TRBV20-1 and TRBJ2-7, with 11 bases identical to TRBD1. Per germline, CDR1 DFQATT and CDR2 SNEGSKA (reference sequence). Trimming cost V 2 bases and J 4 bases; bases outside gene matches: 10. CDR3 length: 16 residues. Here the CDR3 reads CSARHTTGTGGYEQYF. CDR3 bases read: TGCAGTGCTAGACACACGACCGGGACAGGGGGATACGAG.